Here is one T cell receptor beta chain with its context. Antigen specificity is unknown. Assay: immunoSEQ multiplex PCR; the TCRdb copy retains only in-frame clones and omits some. The table records some 130,000 clones, about 92% of them present only once. These data belong to a study of T cell responses to AZD1222 COVID-19 vaccine. Study-level points and caveats: Increases in Spike-specific TCR breadth and depth were seen after two AZD1222 doses. White British people made up most donors, females outnumbered males, and clonal diversity was possibly underestimated.

The junction had 1 base not matched to a gene; V was cut back by 1 base and J by 1 base. Germline V gene data show CDR1 as LNHNV and CDR2 as YYDKDF (reference sequence). The CDR3 is made up of 16 amino acids. The genes are TRBV15 and TRBJ2-5; TRBD2 aligns across 12 bases. This specimen was peripheral blood, taken 28 days after the second AZD1222 dose. This clonotype was sampled from an adult who received the AZD1222 COVID-19 vaccine. The CDR3 loop is CATSRGLAGAQETQYF. The CDR3 DNA reads as TGTGCCACCAGCAGAGGACTAGCGGGAGCCCAAGAGACCCAGTACTTC. Combining the CDR3 with reference TRBV15 and TRBJ2-5 gives the whole variable domain DAMVIQNPRYQVTQFGKPVTLSCSQTLNHNVMYWYQQKSSQAPKLLFHYYDKDFNNEADTPDNFQSRRPNTSFCFLDIRSPGLGDTAMYLCATSRGLAGAQETQYFGPGTRLLVL.